Sequencing of this T cell receptor (beta chain) was carried out in a study of PD-L1 blockade in urothelial cancer. TCRdb's table, derived via immunoSEQ multiplex PCR, lists solely in-frame clones and lacks some. This sample has roughly 77,000 clones; less than 90% occur once, and the top ten carry about a tenth. Time point denoted: pretreatment peripheral blood. Germline CDR1 reads MGHDK; CDR2 reads SYGVNS. This CDR3 has 16 amino acids. The junction had 3 bases not matched to a gene; V was cut back by 3 bases and J by 3 bases. The receptor comes from a woman aged 70-85 years with urothelial cancer. The gene calls are TRBV25-1 and TRBJ2-2; 11 bases line up with TRBD2. The sample consisted of PBMCs, taken around atezolizumab (anti-PD-L1) treatment. For the CDR3, the DNA is TGTGCCAGCAGTGAGTCTAGCGGGGGGTACACCGGGGAGCTGTTTTTT. Translated, it gives CASSESSGGYTGELFF.